Listed here are 20 T cell receptor beta chains from one sample, sequenced in a study of blood T cell repertoires in COVID-19. The repertoire was sequenced with immunoSEQ multiplex PCR; TCRdb's copy has only in-frame clones and lacks some. The data hold about 120,000 clones, with roughly 79% observed a single time. What was sequenced was peripheral blood. Source of these receptors: a man aged 65-85 years with acute or convalescent COVID-19.

This clone was observed a handful of times. This sequence joins TRBV4-3 and TRBJ1-1; TRBD1 might be the D (6 bases). V lost 2 bases to trimming and J lost 1 base, with 11 bases between them. The V gene's germline CDR1 is LGHNA and CDR2 YSLEER. This CDR3 is 15 amino acids long. The CDR3: CASSQRLTGNTEAFF. The CDR3 nucleotides are TGCGCCAGCAGCCAAAGACTGACAGGGAACACTGAAGCTTTCTTT.

The chain uses TRBV4-3 and TRBJ2-1; D remains unclear. V lost 0 bases and J 2 bases, leaving 11 bases between the germline ends. Germline V gives CDR1 LGHNA, CDR2 YSLEER. The CDR3 is 16 amino acids. CDR3 bases: TGCGCCAGCAGCCAAGAAGAGGCGTCCGCCTACAATGAGCAGTTCTTC. This gives the protein CASSQEEASAYNEQFF.

This chain uses TRBV7-9 with TRBJ1-6; D possibly corresponds to TRBD1 (6 bases). Germline V gene sequence: CDR1 SEHNR, CDR2 FQNEAQ (reference sequence). V dropped 4 bases and J dropped 9 bases, with 19 bases sitting between them. This CDR3 region has 16 residues. The CDR3 DNA reads TGTGCCAGCAGCTCCCCCGTAGGGGGTGGCGCTTCACCCCTCCACTTT. It is translated as CASSSPVGGGASPLHF.

The chain uses TRBV3-1 (or the pseudogene TRBV3-2) and TRBJ2-5; weak D call: TRBD2 (5 bases). This CDR3 is built from 13 residues. Germline values: CDR1 LGHDT, CDR2 YNNKEL (reference sequence). Trimming stripped 3 bases from V and 3 bases from J, with 8 bases between. The chain's CDR3 is CASSQRAEETQYF. The CDR3 nucleotides are TGTGCCAGCAGCCAGCGGGCGGAAGAGACCCAGTACTTC.

V is TRBV4-3 and J is TRBJ2-5, with 7 nucleotides matching TRBD1. CDR3 size: 14 residues. Germline V gene sequence: CDR1 LGHNA, CDR2 YSLEER. V shed 3 bases and J 5 bases; nucleotides not matched to a gene: 6. The CDR3 coding sequence is TGCGCCAGCAGCCACAAGACAGGGAAGGAGACCCAGTACTTC. Translating it yields CASSHKTGKETQYF.

The CDR3 sequence is CASGKGSQSTEAFF. The CDR3 region has the DNA TGTGCCAGCGGGAAGGGGTCCCAGAGTACTGAAGCTTTCTTT. The V call is TRBV11-3, the J call TRBJ1-1; D may be TRBD1 (5 bases). The germline CDR1 and CDR2 sequences are SGHNT and YENEEA. This CDR3 has 14 residues. Trimming removed 8 bases at V and 5 bases at J, with 18 bases between.

The rearrangement joins TRBV5-4 to TRBJ2-3; 8 nucleotides agree with TRBD2. The V gene end was trimmed by 2 bases and the J gene end by 5 bases; junction bases not matched to a gene: 16. Germline values: CDR1 SGHNT, CDR2 YYREEE (reference sequence). This CDR3 region has 18 residues. The CDR3 is CASSLDSRGGGLKDTQYF. The CDR3 DNA follows: TGTGCCAGCAGCTTAGACTCCCGGGGCGGGGGGTTAAAAGATACGCAGTATTTT.

The chain joins TRBV12-3 or TRBV12-4 to TRBJ1-2; 8 bases are shared with TRBD1. The V and J ends lost 5 bases and 7 bases, in that order; junction bases with no gene match: 6. The CDR3 runs to 13 residues. The CDR3 here is CASSIGQGIGYTF. CDR3 coding DNA: TGTGCCAGCAGTATCGGACAGGGCATTGGCTACACCTTC.

This chain joins TRBV18 and TRBJ2-5; 9 nucleotides line up with TRBD1. V lost 6 bases, J lost 5 bases, and 7 bases stayed unmatched. CDR1 and CDR2 (germline): KGHSH, LQKENI. The CDR3 totals 14 residues. CDR3 amino acids: CASSPDRGIETQYF. In nucleotides, the CDR3 is TGTGCCAGCTCGCCGGACAGGGGCATCGAGACCCAGTACTTC.

This clone is a singleton in its sample. The chain recombines TRBV19 with TRBJ2-5; 9 nucleotides match TRBD1. Trimming took 4 bases from V and 5 from J; bases not matched to a gene: 8. This CDR3 contains 15 residues. The V gene's germline CDR1 is LNHDA and CDR2 SQIVND (reference sequence). CDR3 protein: CASSTNRGLRETQYF. CDR3 nucleotides: TGTGCCAGTAGTACCAACAGGGGGCTAAGGGAGACCCAGTACTTC.

This clone has a handful of counts. V is TRBV7-9 and J is TRBJ1-1, with TRBD1 as a possible D gene (5 bases). The CDR3 has 13 amino acids. CDR1 is SEHNR and CDR2 is FQNEAQ in the germline V gene (reference sequence). With 4 bases removed from V and 3 bases from J, the gap between germline ends came to 9 bases. The CDR3: CASSSDSYTEAFF. Written as DNA, the CDR3 is TGTGCCAGCAGCTCCGACAGTTACACTGAAGCTTTCTTT.

The rearrangement joins TRBV6-5 to TRBJ2-7, with 7 bases that match TRBD1. Germline V gene data show CDR1 as MNHEY and CDR2 as SVGAGI. The junction had 6 bases not matched to a gene; V was cut back by 7 bases and J by 3 bases. The CDR3 contains 13 residues. This chain's CDR3 is CASTSAGGYEQYF. The CDR3 nucleotides read TGTGCCAGCACCTCGGCAGGGGGCTACGAGCAGTACTTC.

The chain joins TRBV7-2 to TRBJ1-4; possibly TRBD1 for D (5 bases). V was clipped by 5 bases and J by 5 bases, with 12 bases between them. Germline V lookup: CDR1 SGHTA, CDR2 FQGNSA. The CDR3 loop spans 14 amino acids. The CDR3 protein is CASSPWTSNEKLFF. CDR3 sequence (DNA): TGTGCCAGCAGCCCTTGGACAAGCAATGAAAAACTGTTTTTT.

The V gene is TRBV19, the J gene TRBJ1-1, with 7 bases matching TRBD1. Germline V gene data show CDR1 as LNHDA and CDR2 as SQIVND (reference sequence). V dropped 5 bases and J dropped 2; count of bases not matched to a gene: 14. The CDR3 extends over 17 amino acids. This CDR3 reads CASSALRDSLTNTEAFF. CDR3 nucleotide sequence: TGTGCCAGTAGTGCCCTCCGGGACAGCTTAACTAACACTGAAGCTTTCTTT.

This clone was observed a single time. The chain uses TRBV6-6 and TRBJ1-1; 8 bases agree with TRBD1. Per germline, CDR1 MNHNY and CDR2 SVGAGI (reference sequence). V trimming: 6 bases; J trimming: 1 base; junction bases outside the gene matches: 4. The CDR3 covers 14 residues. CDR3 sequence: CASRSQGGNTEAFF. CDR3 bases: TGTGCCAGCAGATCACAGGGGGGGAACACTGAAGCTTTCTTT.

V and J are TRBV9 and TRBJ1-1, with D perhaps matching TRBD1 (5 bases). CDR1 SGDLS and CDR2 YYNGEE come from the germline V gene. Trimming removed 0 bases at V and 8 bases at J, with 14 bases between. CDR3 size: 14 residues. CDR3 sequence (DNA): TGTGCCAGCAGCGTAGAGACAGTGCCCCGAGAAGCTTTCTTT. This codes for CASSVETVPREAFF.

This clone was seen more than once but under ten times. This rearrangement joins TRBV3-1 (or the pseudogene TRBV3-2) to TRBJ1-1; D may be TRBD1 (5 bases). Trimming shortened V by 3 bases and J by 1 base, and 12 bases separated the two germline ends. The CDR3 is 15 amino acids. Germline V gene data show CDR1 as LGHDT and CDR2 as YNNKEL (reference sequence). CDR3 DNA: TGTGCCAGCAGCCAGGGGCGGCACCCGAACACTGAAGCTTTCTTT. This gives the protein CASSQGRHPNTEAFF.

J is TRBJ2-3 and V is TRBV15, with D maybe TRBD2 (5 bases). Germline assignment: CDR1 LNHNV and CDR2 YYDKDF (reference sequence). Trimming stripped 7 bases from V and 5 bases from J, with 19 bases between. The CDR3 loop spans 15 amino acids. Here the CDR3 reads CATTTGKQLGDTQYF. CDR3 coding DNA: TGTGCCACCACCACCGGGAAACAGCTCGGAGATACGCAGTATTTT.

In DNA, the CDR3 is TGTGCTAGTGGTGACAGGGATCAGCCCCAGCATTTT. It codes for CASGDRDQPQHF. The chain carries TRBV12-5 and TRBJ1-5; 7 nucleotides match TRBD1. The germline V gene encodes CDR1 LGHNT and CDR2 FRNRAP. The CDR3 contains 12 residues. Trimming at V came to 5 bases and at J to 5 bases, leaving 0 bases not matched to a gene.

The chain has TRBV15 and TRBJ2-7; no clear D. Germline V CDR1 and CDR2: LNHNV, YYDKDF (reference sequence). The V end was cut by 3 bases, the J end by 2 bases, with 11 bases between. The CDR3 loop spans 14 amino acids. CDR3 loop: CATSRPSEAYEQYF. The CDR3 bases are TGTGCCACCAGCAGGCCCAGTGAAGCCTACGAGCAGTACTTC. The variable domain in full, completed from reference TRBV15 and TRBJ2-7, reads DAMVIQNPRYQVTQFGKPVTLSCSQTLNHNVMYWYQQKSSQAPKLLFHYYDKDFNNEADTPDNFQSRRPNTSFCFLDIRSPGLGDTAMYLCATSRPSEAYEQYFGPGTRLTVT.